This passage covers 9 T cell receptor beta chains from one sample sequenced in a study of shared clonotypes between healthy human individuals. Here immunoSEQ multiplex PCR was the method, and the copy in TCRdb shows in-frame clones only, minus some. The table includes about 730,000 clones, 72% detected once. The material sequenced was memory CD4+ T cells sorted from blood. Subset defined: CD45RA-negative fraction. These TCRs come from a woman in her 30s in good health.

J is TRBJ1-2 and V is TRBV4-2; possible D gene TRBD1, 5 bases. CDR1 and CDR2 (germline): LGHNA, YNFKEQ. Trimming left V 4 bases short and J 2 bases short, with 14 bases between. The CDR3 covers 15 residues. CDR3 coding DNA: TGTGCCAGCAGCCCATCCGGGACTGAAAACTATGGCTACACCTTC. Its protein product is CASSPSGTENYGYTF.

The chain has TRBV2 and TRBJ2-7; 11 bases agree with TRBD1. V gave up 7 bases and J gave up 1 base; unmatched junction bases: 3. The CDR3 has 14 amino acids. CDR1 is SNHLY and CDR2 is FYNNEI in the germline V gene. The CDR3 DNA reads TGTGCCAGCAAAGGGACAGGGGGTTCCTACGAGCAGTACTTC. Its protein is CASKGTGGSYEQYF.

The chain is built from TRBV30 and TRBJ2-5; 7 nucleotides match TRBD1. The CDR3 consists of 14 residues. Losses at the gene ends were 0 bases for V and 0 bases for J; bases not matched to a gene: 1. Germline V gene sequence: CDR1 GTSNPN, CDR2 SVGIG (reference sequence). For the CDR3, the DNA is TGTGCCTGGAGTGTACAGGGGTACCAAGAGACCCAGTACTTC. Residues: CAWSVQGYQETQYF.

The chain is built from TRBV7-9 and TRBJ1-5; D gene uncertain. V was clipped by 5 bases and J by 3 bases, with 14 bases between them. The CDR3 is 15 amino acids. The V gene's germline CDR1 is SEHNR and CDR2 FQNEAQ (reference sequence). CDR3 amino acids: CASSRAAGHNQPQHF. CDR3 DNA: TGTGCCAGCAGCCGTGCGGCAGGTCACAATCAGCCCCAGCATTTT.

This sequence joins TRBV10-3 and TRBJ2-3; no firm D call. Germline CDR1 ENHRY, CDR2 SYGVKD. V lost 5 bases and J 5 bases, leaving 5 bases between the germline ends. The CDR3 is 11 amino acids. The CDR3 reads CAISSGDTQYF. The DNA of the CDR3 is TGTGCCATCAGTTCTGGAGATACGCAGTATTTT.

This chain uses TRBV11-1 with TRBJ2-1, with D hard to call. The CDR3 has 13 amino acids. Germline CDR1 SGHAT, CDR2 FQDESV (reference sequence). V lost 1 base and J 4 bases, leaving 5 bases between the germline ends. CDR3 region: CASSLEEYNEQFF. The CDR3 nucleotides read TGTGCCAGCAGCTTAGAGGAGTACAATGAGCAGTTCTTC.

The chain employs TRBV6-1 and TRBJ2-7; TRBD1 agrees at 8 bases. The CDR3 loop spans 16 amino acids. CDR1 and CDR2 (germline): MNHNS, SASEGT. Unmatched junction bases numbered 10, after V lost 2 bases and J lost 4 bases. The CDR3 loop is CASSEWGQDGSYEQYF. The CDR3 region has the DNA TGTGCCAGCAGTGAATGGGGACAGGATGGGTCTTACGAGCAGTACTTC.

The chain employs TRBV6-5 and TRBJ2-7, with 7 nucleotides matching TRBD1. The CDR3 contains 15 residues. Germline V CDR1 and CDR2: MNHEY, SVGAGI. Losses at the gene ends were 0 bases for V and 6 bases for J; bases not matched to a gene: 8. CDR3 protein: CASSYSGQAVSEQYF. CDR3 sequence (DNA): TGTGCCAGCAGTTACTCTGGACAGGCAGTCTCCGAGCAGTACTTC.

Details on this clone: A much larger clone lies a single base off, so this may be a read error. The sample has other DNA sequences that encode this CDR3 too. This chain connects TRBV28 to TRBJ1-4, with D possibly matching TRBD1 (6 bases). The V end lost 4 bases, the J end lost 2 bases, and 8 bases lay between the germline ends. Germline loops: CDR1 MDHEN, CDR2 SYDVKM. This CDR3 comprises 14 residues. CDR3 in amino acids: CASSSGQTNEKLFF. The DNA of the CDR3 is TGTGCCAGCAGTTCCGGACAGACTAATGAAAAACTGTTTTTT.